These 30 T cell receptor beta chains were sequenced from one sample in a study of monozygotic twins with inflammatory bowel disease. Using the 5' RACE reads, TCRdb records one entry per CDR3 protein without DNA. The sample spans nearly 450,000 distinct CDR3 sequences; the ten largest clones claim about 2.4%. Sequenced input: blood. The receptors derive from a human donor with ulcerative colitis or Crohn's disease, or a healthy co-twin of an affected twin (not recorded which).

The CDR3 reads CASSYPTGQAPYNEQFF. The chain is built from TRBV6-2 or TRBV6-3 and TRBJ2-1. Germline V gene sequence: CDR1 MNHEY, CDR2 SVGEGT. The CDR3 has 17 residues.

This chain joins TRBV7-2 and TRBJ2-5; TCRdb's assignment of TRBD2 cannot be checked, as there is no DNA. The germline V gene has CDR1 SGHTA and CDR2 FQGNSA. The CDR3 is 13 residues long. CDR3 loop: CASSPTSVQTQYF.

The chain employs TRBV7-2 and TRBJ2-3; TCRdb outputs TRBD2, but without DNA this stays unchecked. The CDR3 is 14 amino acids. Per the germline V gene, CDR1 is SGHTA and CDR2 is FQGNSA. CDR3 region: CASNTGPGADTQYF.

This rearrangement joins TRBV9 to TRBJ1-4; as DNA is missing, the TRBD1 call by TCRdb cannot be tested. CDR1 and CDR2 (germline): SGDLS, YYNGEE. The CDR3 is 14 residues long. The CDR3 sequence: CASSETVGDEKLFF.

The chain couples TRBV4-3 to TRBJ2-2; TCRdb outputs TRBD1, but without DNA this stays unchecked. Germline V lookup: CDR1 LGHNA, CDR2 YSLEER. This CDR3 is 13 amino acids long. Here the CDR3 reads CASSQAGPEVLFF.

The chain recombines TRBV12-3 or TRBV12-4 with TRBJ2-2; no DNA is available, so the TRBD1 call from TCRdb remains unchecked. The CDR3 sequence is 16 residues long. The CDR3 sequence is CASRSGHPAGTGELFF.

The V call is TRBV5-1, the J call TRBJ1-6; lacking DNA, the TRBD1 call made by TCRdb goes unchecked. Germline CDR1 SGHRS, CDR2 YFSETQ. This CDR3 contains 14 residues. CDR3 in amino acids: CASSLARGDSPLHF.

The chain uses TRBV20-1 and TRBJ1-1; the TRBD1 assignment by TCRdb is unverifiable without DNA. This CDR3 region has 13 residues. Germline V gene data show CDR1 as DFQATT and CDR2 as SNEGSKA (reference sequence). The CDR3 reads CSARDKGFGGAFF.

The V and J genes are TRBV4-1 and TRBJ2-3; with no DNA, the TCRdb D assignment of TRBD2 cannot be verified. This CDR3 spans 20 amino acids. Germline assignment: CDR1 MGHRA and CDR2 YSYEKL. The CDR3 loop reads CASSHPTSGGLSISTDTQYF.

This chain connects TRBV7-2 to TRBJ2-2. Germline V CDR1 and CDR2: SGHTA, FQGNSA. The CDR3 has 14 residues. The CDR3 protein is CASSLGSATGELFF. The full variable domain, its missing parts supplied by reference TRBV7-2 and TRBJ2-2, is GAGVSQSPSNKVTEKGKDVELRCDPISGHTALYWYRQSLGQGLEFLIYFQGNSAPDKSGLPSDRFSAERTGGSVSTLTIQRTQQEDSAVYLCASSLGSATGELFFGEGSRLTVL.

This chain joins TRBV9 and TRBJ2-2. This CDR3 region has 13 residues. CDR1 is SGDLS, CDR2 YYNGEE, per germline. The CDR3 region is CASSIIEAGELFF.

The rearrangement uses TRBV12-3 or TRBV12-4 and TRBJ2-1; the TCRdb D gene call, TRBD2, has no DNA to confirm it. This CDR3 region has 19 residues. The CDR3 reads CASSLRGLAGGIAYNEQFF.

This sequence joins TRBV6-1 and TRBJ1-3. The CDR3 consists of 15 residues. In germline, CDR1 is MNHNS, CDR2 SASEGT. The CDR3 is CASSESGRSGNTIYF.

This CDR3 reads CASSFQFSGGEQFF. This rearrangement joins TRBV5-4 to TRBJ2-1. Germline-derived CDR1 and CDR2 are SGHNT and YYREEE (reference sequence). This CDR3 contains 14 residues.

The CDR3 loop is CASSESGVSNTEAFF. The chain employs TRBV25-1 and TRBJ1-1; TCRdb indicates TRBD1, and absent DNA this call remains unverified. CDR1 MGHDK and CDR2 SYGVNS come from the germline V gene. CDR3 length: 15 amino acids.

CDR3 protein: CASSQEAAPNYGYTF. The chain has TRBV3-1 and TRBJ1-2; absent DNA, TCRdb's TRBD1 call cannot be checked. CDR3 length: 15 residues. Per the germline V gene, CDR1 is LGHDT and CDR2 is YNNKEL (reference sequence). Combining the CDR3 with reference TRBV3-1 and TRBJ1-2 gives the whole variable domain DTAVSQTPKYLVTQMGNDKSIKCEQNLGHDTMYWYKQDSKKFLKIMFSYNNKELIINETVPNRFSPKSPDKAHLNLHINSLELGDSAVYFCASSQEAAPNYGYTFGSGTRLTVV.

The chain has TRBV29-1 and TRBJ1-1. This CDR3 has 15 amino acids. Germline loops: CDR1 SQVTM, CDR2 ANQGSEA. CDR3 region: CSVEAGFRMNTEAFF.

This sequence joins TRBV9 and TRBJ2-3. Germline loops: CDR1 SGDLS, CDR2 YYNGEE. The CDR3 sequence is 11 residues long. CDR3 loop: CASSVDDTQYF.

CDR3 residues: CASSLESGTNQPQHF. V gene TRBV5-1 combines with J gene TRBJ1-5; TCRdb outputs TRBD1, but without DNA this stays unchecked. From germline, CDR1 is SGHRS and CDR2 YFSETQ. This CDR3 has 15 amino acids.

This sequence joins TRBV5-6 and TRBJ2-1; without DNA, the TCRdb call of TRBD1 cannot be checked. CDR3 length: 15 residues. Germline CDR1 SGHDT, CDR2 YYEEEE. CDR3: CASSLPFPDRGEQFF.

The chain combines TRBV2 with TRBJ1-1. The germline gives CDR1 SNHLY, CDR2 FYNNEI. The CDR3 consists of 15 residues. CDR3 region: CASSEGVFMNTEAFF.

The chain employs TRBV18 and TRBJ1-2. CDR1 and CDR2 (germline): KGHSH, LQKENI. The CDR3 length is 13 residues. This CDR3 reads CASSPRVDYGYTF. Looking up the rest from reference TRBV18 and TRBJ1-2 gives the full variable domain: NAGVMQNPRHLVRRRGQEARLRCSPMKGHSHVYWYRQLPEEGLKFMVYLQKENIIDESGMPKERFSAEFPKEGPSILRIQQVVRGDSAAYFCASSPRVDYGYTFGSGTRLTVV.

V is TRBV6-1 and J is TRBJ2-6; the D call of TRBD1 rests on TCRdb alone, since no DNA is present to check it. The CDR3 is made up of 16 amino acids. Germline V gene lookup returns CDR1 MNHNS and CDR2 SASEGT. CDR3 loop: CASSPFQGAGANVLTF.

The rearrangement uses TRBV5-6 and TRBJ2-5; TCRdb proposes TRBD2, but this gene call is untestable without DNA. The CDR3 is 17 residues long. Germline-derived CDR1 and CDR2 are SGHDT and YYEEEE. The CDR3 reads CASSFRTSGGAVETQYF.

This rearrangement joins TRBV5-1 to TRBJ1-6; TCRdb proposes TRBD1, but this gene call is untestable without DNA. The CDR3 runs to 15 residues. CDR1 is SGHRS and CDR2 is YFSETQ in the germline V gene. Here the CDR3 reads CASSVTGDRGSPLHF.

Here the CDR3 reads CAGSFETVSSPLHF. The V and J genes are TRBV7-9 and TRBJ1-6. The CDR3 totals 14 residues. The V gene's germline CDR1 is SEHNR and CDR2 FQNEAQ (reference sequence). The variable domain in full, with the rest retrieved from reference TRBV7-9 and TRBJ1-6, is DTGVSQNPRHKITKRGQNVTFRCDPISEHNRLYWYRQTLGQGPEFLTYFQNEAQLEKSRLLSDRFSAERPKGSFSTLEIQRTEQGDSAMYLCAGSFETVSSPLHFGNGTRLTVT.

The chain employs TRBV5-6 and TRBJ2-6; TCRdb calls TRBD1, which cannot be checked without DNA. This CDR3 region has 17 residues. Germline V lookup: CDR1 SGHDT, CDR2 YYEEEE. This CDR3 reads CASSSIAGGTGANVLTF.

V and J are TRBV3-1 and TRBJ2-1; with no DNA, the TCRdb D assignment of TRBD1 cannot be verified. Germline V gene sequence: CDR1 LGHDT, CDR2 YNNKEL (reference sequence). The CDR3 loop spans 14 amino acids. CDR3 region: CASPHRGEYNEQFF.

This chain connects TRBV20-1 to TRBJ2-1; there is no DNA to check the TCRdb D call of TRBD2. CDR1 and CDR2 from the germline V gene are DFQATT and SNEGSKA (reference sequence). CDR3 length: 16 amino acids. The CDR3 region is CSPRSRLAATHNEQFF.

The J gene is TRBJ2-7, the V gene TRBV9; TCRdb reports TRBD1, a call that lacks DNA to check it against. The CDR3 spans 15 residues. The germline V gene has CDR1 SGDLS and CDR2 YYNGEE. The CDR3 sequence is CASSASGQGVHEQYF.